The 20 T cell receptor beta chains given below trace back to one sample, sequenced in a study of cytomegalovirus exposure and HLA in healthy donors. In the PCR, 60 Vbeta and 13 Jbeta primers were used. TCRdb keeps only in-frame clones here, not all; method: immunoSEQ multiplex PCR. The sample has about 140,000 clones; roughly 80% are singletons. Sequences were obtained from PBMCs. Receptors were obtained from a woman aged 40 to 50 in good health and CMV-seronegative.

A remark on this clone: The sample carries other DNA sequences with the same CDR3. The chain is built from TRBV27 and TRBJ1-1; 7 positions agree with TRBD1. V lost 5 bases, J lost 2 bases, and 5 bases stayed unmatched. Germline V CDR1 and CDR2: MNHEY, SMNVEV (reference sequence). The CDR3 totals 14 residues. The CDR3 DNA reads TGTGCCAGCAGTCCCGGGACAGTTAACACTGAAGCTTTCTTT. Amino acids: CASSPGTVNTEAFF.

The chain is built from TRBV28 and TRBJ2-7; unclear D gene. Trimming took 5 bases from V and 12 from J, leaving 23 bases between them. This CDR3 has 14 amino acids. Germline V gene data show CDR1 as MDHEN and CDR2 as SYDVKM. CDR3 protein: CASSTDLGFVAAYF. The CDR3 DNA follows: TGTGCCAGCAGTACCGATCTAGGATTCGTGGCCGCGTACTTC.

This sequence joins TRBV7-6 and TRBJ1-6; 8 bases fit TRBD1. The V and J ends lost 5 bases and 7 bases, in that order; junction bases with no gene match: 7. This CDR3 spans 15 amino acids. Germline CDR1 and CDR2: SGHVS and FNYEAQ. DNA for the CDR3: TGTGCCAGCAGCGCCCGGGACAGGACAAATTCACCCCTCCACTTT. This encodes CASSARDRTNSPLHF.

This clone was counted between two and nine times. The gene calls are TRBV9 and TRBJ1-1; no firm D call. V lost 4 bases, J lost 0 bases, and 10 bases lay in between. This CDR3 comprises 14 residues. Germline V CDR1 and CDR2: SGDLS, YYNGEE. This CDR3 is CASSPDRMNTEAFF. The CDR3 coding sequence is TGTGCCAGCAGCCCAGATCGCATGAACACTGAAGCTTTCTTT.

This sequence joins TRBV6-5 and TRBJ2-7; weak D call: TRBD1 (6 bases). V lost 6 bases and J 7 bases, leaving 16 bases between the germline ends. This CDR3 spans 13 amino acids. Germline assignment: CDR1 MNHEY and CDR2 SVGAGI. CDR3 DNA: TGTGCCAGCAGGGAACAGGGACCTGGAGAGCAGTACTTC. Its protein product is CASREQGPGEQYF.

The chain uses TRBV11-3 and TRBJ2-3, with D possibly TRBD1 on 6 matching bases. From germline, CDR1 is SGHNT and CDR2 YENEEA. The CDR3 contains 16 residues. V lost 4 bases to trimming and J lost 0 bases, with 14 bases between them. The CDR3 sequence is CASSWTRTVSTDTQYF. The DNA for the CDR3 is TGTGCCAGCAGCTGGACCCGGACAGTGAGCACAGATACGCAGTATTTT.

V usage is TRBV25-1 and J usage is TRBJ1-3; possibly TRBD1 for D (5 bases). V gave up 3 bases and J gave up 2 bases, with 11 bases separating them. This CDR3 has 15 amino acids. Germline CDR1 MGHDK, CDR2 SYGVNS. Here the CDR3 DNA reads TGTGCCAGCAGTGATGGGGCAAGTCCTGGAAACACCATATATTTT. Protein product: CASSDGASPGNTIYF. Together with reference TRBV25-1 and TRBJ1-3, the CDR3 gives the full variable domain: EADIYQTPRYLVIGTGKKITLECSQTMGHDKMYWYQQDPGMELHLIHYSYGVNSTEKGDLSSESTVSRIRTEHFPLTLESARPSHTSQYLCASSDGASPGNTIYFGEGSWLTVV.

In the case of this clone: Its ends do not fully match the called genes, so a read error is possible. CDR3 nucleotides: TGTGCTAGCAGCCGCGGACTAGCGGGAGTTGAGGAAGAGACCCAGTACTTC. It specifies CASSRGLAGVEEETQYF. The J gene is TRBJ2-5, the V gene TRBV7-7; TRBD2 matches at 13 bases. CDR1 SSHAT and CDR2 FNYEAQ come from the germline V gene (reference sequence). CDR3 length: 17 residues.

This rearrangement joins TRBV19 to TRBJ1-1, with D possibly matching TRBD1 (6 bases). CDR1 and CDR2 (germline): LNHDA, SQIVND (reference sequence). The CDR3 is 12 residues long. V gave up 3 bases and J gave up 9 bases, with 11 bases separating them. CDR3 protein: CASSMEDRKAFF. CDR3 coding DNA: TGTGCCAGTAGTATGGAAGACAGGAAAGCTTTCTTT.

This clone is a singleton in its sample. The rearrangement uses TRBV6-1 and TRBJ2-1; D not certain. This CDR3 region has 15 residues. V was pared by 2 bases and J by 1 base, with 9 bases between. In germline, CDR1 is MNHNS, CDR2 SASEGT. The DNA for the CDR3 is TGTGCCAGCAGTGAAATTCCCGGGTCCTACAATGAGCAGTTCTTC. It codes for CASSEIPGSYNEQFF.

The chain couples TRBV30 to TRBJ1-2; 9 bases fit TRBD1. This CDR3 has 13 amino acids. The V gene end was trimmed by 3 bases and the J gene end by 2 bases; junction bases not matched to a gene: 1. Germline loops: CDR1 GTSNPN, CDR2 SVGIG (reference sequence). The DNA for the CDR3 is TGTGCCTGGAGGACAGGGGGGAACTATGGCTACACCTTC. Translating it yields CAWRTGGNYGYTF.

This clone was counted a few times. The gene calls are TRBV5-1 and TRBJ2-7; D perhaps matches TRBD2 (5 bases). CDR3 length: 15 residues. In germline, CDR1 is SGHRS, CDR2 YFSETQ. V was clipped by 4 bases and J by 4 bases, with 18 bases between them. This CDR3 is CASSLNGLHPYEQYF. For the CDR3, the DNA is TGCGCCAGCAGCCTCAACGGACTTCACCCTTACGAGCAGTACTTC. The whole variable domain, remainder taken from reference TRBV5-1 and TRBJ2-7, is KAGVTQTPRYLIKTRGQQVTLSCSPISGHRSVSWYQQTPGQGLQFLFEYFSETQRNKGNFPGRFSGRQFSNSRSEMNVSTLELGDSALYLCASSLNGLHPYEQYFGPGTRLTVT.

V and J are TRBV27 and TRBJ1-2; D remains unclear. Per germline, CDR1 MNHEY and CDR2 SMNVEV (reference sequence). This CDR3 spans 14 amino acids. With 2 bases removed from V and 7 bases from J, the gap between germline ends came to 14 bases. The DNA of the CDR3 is TGTGCCAGCAGTTTAGGGATGGAGGGCTTTGGCTACACCTTC. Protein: CASSLGMEGFGYTF.

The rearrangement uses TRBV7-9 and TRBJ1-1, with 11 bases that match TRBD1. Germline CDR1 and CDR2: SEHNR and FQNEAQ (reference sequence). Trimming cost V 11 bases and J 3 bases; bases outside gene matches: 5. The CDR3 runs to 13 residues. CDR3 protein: CALQGQGDTEAFF. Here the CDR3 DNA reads TGTGCCCTCCAGGGACAGGGGGACACTGAAGCTTTCTTT.

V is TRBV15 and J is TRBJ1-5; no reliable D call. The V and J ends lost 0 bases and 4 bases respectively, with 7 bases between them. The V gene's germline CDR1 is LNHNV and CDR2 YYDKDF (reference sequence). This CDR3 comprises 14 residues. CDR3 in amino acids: CATSRERKNQPQHF. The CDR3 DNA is TGTGCCACCAGCAGAGAGAGGAAGAATCAGCCCCAGCATTTT.

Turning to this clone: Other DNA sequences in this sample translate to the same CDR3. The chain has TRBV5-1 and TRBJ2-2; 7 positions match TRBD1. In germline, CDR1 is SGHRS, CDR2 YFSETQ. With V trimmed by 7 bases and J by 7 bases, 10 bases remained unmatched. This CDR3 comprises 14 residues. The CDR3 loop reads CASEEGTGVGELFF. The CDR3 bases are TGCGCCAGCGAAGAGGGAACAGGGGTCGGGGAGCTGTTTTTT.

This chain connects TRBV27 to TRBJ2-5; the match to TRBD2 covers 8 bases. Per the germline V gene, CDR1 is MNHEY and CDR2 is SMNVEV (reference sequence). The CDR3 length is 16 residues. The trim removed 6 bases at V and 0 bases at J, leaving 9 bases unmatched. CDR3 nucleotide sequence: TGTGCCAGCAGCTATTTCGCGGGGGGATACCAAGAGACCCAGTACTTC. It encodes CASSYFAGGYQETQYF.

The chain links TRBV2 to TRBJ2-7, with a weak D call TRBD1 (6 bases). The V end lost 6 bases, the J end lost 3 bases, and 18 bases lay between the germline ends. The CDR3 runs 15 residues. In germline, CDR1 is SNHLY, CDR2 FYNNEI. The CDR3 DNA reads TGTGCCAGCAGCCAGACAAAACAGGGATTCTACGAGCAGTACTTC. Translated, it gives CASSQTKQGFYEQYF.

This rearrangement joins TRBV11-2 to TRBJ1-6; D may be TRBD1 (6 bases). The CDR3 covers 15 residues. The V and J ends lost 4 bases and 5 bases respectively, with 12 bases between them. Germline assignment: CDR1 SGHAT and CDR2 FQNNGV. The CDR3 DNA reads TGTGCCAGCAGCTGGACGGGACAAGATAATTCACCCCTCCACTTT. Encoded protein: CASSWTGQDNSPLHF.

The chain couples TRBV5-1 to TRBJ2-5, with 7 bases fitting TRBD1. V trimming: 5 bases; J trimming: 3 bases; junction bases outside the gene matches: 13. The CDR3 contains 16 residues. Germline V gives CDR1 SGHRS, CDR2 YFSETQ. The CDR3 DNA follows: TGCGCCAGCAGTTTTAGACAGGGTAGGGGTGAAGAGACCCAGTACTTC. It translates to CASSFRQGRGEETQYF.